Following are 10 T cell receptor beta chains from one sample sequenced in a study of blood T cell repertoires in COVID-19. The table came from immunoSEQ multiplex PCR; TCRdb's copy has only in-frame clones and leaves some out. Of some 150,000 clones in the sample, approximately 87% were seen once. The sample consisted of PBMCs or T cells enriched from blood (not recorded which). The receptors were gathered from a young woman with acute COVID-19.

The V gene is TRBV6-5, the J gene TRBJ2-7; TRBD1 matches at 8 bases. This CDR3 spans 14 amino acids. Trimming removed 2 bases from V and 3 bases from J; junction bases left unmatched: 3. Germline assignment: CDR1 MNHEY and CDR2 SVGAGI. In DNA form, the CDR3 reads TGTGCCAGCAGTTACGCGGGACAGGACTACGAGCAGTACTTC. Its translation is CASSYAGQDYEQYF.

The V and J genes are TRBV27 and TRBJ2-5; 7 bases align to TRBD2. CDR3 length: 13 amino acids. The V segment lost 5 bases and the J segment 2 bases; nucleotides outside the gene matches: 2. Germline V gives CDR1 MNHEY, CDR2 SMNVEV (reference sequence). Here the CDR3 reads CASSPGLQETQYF. The CDR3 DNA follows: TGTGCCAGCAGTCCGGGACTACAAGAGACCCAGTACTTC.

The V call is TRBV28, the J call TRBJ1-4; TRBD1 matches at 10 bases. V gave up 7 bases and J gave up 8 bases; unmatched junction bases: 7. The CDR3 loop spans 14 amino acids. CDR1 is MDHEN and CDR2 is SYDVKM in the germline V gene. CDR3 residues: CASTRDRGGEKLFF. The CDR3 DNA follows: TGTGCCAGCACACGGGACAGGGGAGGGGAAAAACTGTTTTTT.

The J gene is TRBJ2-7, the V gene TRBV27; D remains unclear. V was trimmed by 6 bases and J by 0 bases, leaving 12 bases between them. The CDR3 covers 14 residues. Germline V lookup: CDR1 MNHEY, CDR2 SMNVEV (reference sequence). CDR3 amino acids: CASSPMVSSYEQYF. CDR3 nucleotides: TGTGCCAGCAGCCCTATGGTGAGCTCCTACGAGCAGTACTTC.

The chain has TRBV6-2 or TRBV6-3 and TRBJ2-1; 9 bases are shared with TRBD1. With 5 bases clipped from V and 3 bases from J, the junction kept 5 bases outside the gene matches. From germline, CDR1 is MNHEY and CDR2 SVGEGT. The CDR3 totals 15 residues. CDR3 nucleotide sequence: TGTGCCAGCAGTCCGGGACAGGGATTCTACAATGAGCAGTTCTTC. Amino acid sequence: CASSPGQGFYNEQFF.

Concerning this clone: The same CDR3 arises from other DNA sequences in this sample as well. The rearrangement joins TRBV5-1 to TRBJ2-1, with 8 bases matching TRBD1. J lost 4 bases, V lost 4 bases, and 4 bases had no gene match. Germline CDR1 reads SGHRS; CDR2 reads YFSETQ. CDR3 length equals 14 residues. The CDR3: CASSGQGAYNEQFF. DNA for the CDR3: TGCGCCAGCAGCGGACAGGGCGCTTACAATGAGCAGTTCTTC.

V gene TRBV11-2 combines with J gene TRBJ2-5; the match to TRBD2 covers 7 bases. This CDR3 contains 14 residues. V lost 2 bases to trimming and J lost 2 bases; unmatched junction nucleotides: 2. CDR1 is SGHAT, CDR2 FQNNGV, per germline. The CDR3 sequence: CASSLRTRQETQYF. In DNA, the CDR3 is TGTGCCAGCAGCTTAAGGACTAGACAAGAGACCCAGTACTTC.

The chain carries TRBV11-2 and TRBJ1-4; tentative D call: TRBD1 (5 bases). From germline, CDR1 is SGHAT and CDR2 FQNNGV. Trimming stripped 4 bases from V and 0 bases from J, with 18 bases between. This CDR3 is built from 18 residues. CDR3 residues: CASSSWIDSGTTNEKLFF. CDR3 sequence (DNA): TGTGCCAGCAGCTCTTGGATCGACAGTGGAACAACTAATGAAAAACTGTTTTTT.

A single count supports this clone. This rearrangement joins TRBV15 to TRBJ1-1; 7 bases agree with TRBD1. The germline CDR1 and CDR2 sequences are LNHNV and YYDKDF (reference sequence). The CDR3 is 14 amino acids. Unmatched junction bases numbered 7, after V lost 5 bases and J lost 4 bases. The CDR3 protein is CATSSQGGGTEAFF. The DNA of the CDR3 is TGTGCCACCAGCTCTCAGGGGGGAGGCACTGAAGCTTTCTTT.

The DNA for the CDR3 is TGTGCCATCAGGGCAGGGCCACACCAAGAGACCCAGTACTTC. Its protein is CAIRAGPHQETQYF. The rearrangement links TRBV10-3 to TRBJ2-5, with a tentative D call TRBD1 (5 bases). Trimming took 6 bases from V and 0 from J, leaving 11 bases between them. The CDR3 is made up of 14 amino acids. Germline CDR1 is ENHRY and CDR2 is SYGVKD.